These 20 T cell receptor beta chains originate from one sample sequenced in a study of blood T cell repertoires in COVID-19. This table comes from immunoSEQ multiplex PCR, and its TCRdb copy is limited to in-frame clones, with some not included. The table lists 310,000 or so clones, roughly 88% of them singletons. The sample comprised peripheral blood. The receptors stem from a woman between 50 and 59 years old with active or convalescent COVID-19.

CDR3 bases: TGTGCCAGCAGCTTAACAATTAGCGGGGGGGCTAATGAGCAGTTCTTC. Translated: CASSLTISGGANEQFF. The chain employs TRBV7-3 and TRBJ2-1; 11 bases align to TRBD2. Trimming removed 0 bases from V and 7 bases from J; junction bases left unmatched: 5. The CDR3 is 16 residues long. Germline values: CDR1 SGHTA, CDR2 FQGTGA.

This chain joins TRBV7-3 and TRBJ2-2, with 13 bases lining up with TRBD2. V shed 5 bases and J 1 base; nucleotides not matched to a gene: 7. Germline lookup yields CDR1 SGHTA and CDR2 FQGTGA. The CDR3 spans 18 residues. For the CDR3, the DNA is TGTGCCAGCAGCCCTAGACTAGCGGGAGGCCTGAACACCGGGGAGCTGTTTTTT. Translated: CASSPRLAGGLNTGELFF.

This rearrangement joins TRBV11-2 to TRBJ2-7; D perhaps matches TRBD2 (6 bases). Germline lookup yields CDR1 SGHAT and CDR2 FQNNGV. This CDR3 comprises 16 residues. V shed 2 bases and J shed 5 bases, with 19 bases lying between them. For the CDR3, the DNA is TGTGCCAGCAGCTTACTATCCGCAGGACTAAGCGACGAGCAGTACTTC. This translates into CASSLLSAGLSDEQYF.

This chain connects TRBV9 to TRBJ2-3; no clear D. V dropped 2 bases and J dropped 5 bases, with 15 bases sitting between them. The CDR3 consists of 15 residues. In germline, CDR1 is SGDLS, CDR2 YYNGEE. CDR3 bases: TGTGCCAGCAGCGTCTCCGTCCGGGTGGGAGATACGCAGTATTTT. Translating it yields CASSVSVRVGDTQYF.

The chain is built from TRBV2 and TRBJ1-4; 9 bases align to TRBD1. Germline loops: CDR1 SNHLY, CDR2 FYNNEI. The CDR3 has 13 residues. Trimming at V came to 8 bases and at J to 3 bases, leaving 1 base not matched to a gene. The CDR3 protein is CASRDRANEKLFF. CDR3 bases: TGTGCCAGCCGGGACAGGGCTAATGAAAAACTGTTTTTT.

The gene calls are TRBV5-1 and TRBJ2-2; 8 bases are shared with TRBD1. CDR1 and CDR2 from the germline V gene are SGHRS and YFSETQ. The CDR3 spans 14 residues. The junction had 11 bases not matched to a gene; V was cut back by 9 bases and J by 7 bases. The chain's CDR3 is CATSTGGDIGELFF. CDR3 bases: TGCGCCACTTCCACAGGGGGAGACATCGGGGAGCTGTTTTTT.

This clone is a singleton in its sample. The chain carries TRBV10-3 and TRBJ2-1; tentatively, D is TRBD1 (6 bases). CDR1 and CDR2 (germline): ENHRY, SYGVKD. The V end lost 4 bases, the J end lost 9 bases, and 22 bases lay between the germline ends. The CDR3 is made up of 16 amino acids. CDR3 protein: CAISGTLGTTQREQFF. The CDR3 region has the DNA TGTGCCATCAGTGGGACCCTCGGGACAACACAGCGTGAGCAGTTCTTC.

V and J are TRBV3-1 (or the pseudogene TRBV3-2) and TRBJ2-1; 10 nucleotides align to TRBD2. CDR1 is LGHDT, CDR2 YNNKEL, per germline (reference sequence). After removal of 1 base from V and 0 bases from J, the junction contained 18 bases not matched to a gene. The CDR3 runs 22 residues. The CDR3 spells CASSQGGLASGRWIASYNEQFF. DNA of the CDR3: TGTGCCAGCAGCCAAGGTGGTTTGGCTAGCGGGAGATGGATTGCCTCCTACAATGAGCAGTTCTTC.

As regards this clone: The same CDR3 also results from other DNA sequences found in this sample. The chain uses TRBV3-1 (or the pseudogene TRBV3-2) and TRBJ1-1; D unresolved. Between the trimmed V and J ends, which lost 0 bases and 4 bases, there was a span of 9 bases. CDR3 length: 14 residues. Looked up from germline, CDR1 is LGHDT and CDR2 is YNNKEL (reference sequence). The CDR3: CASSQDSGSTEAFF. The CDR3 DNA follows: TGTGCCAGCAGCCAAGATTCGGGTTCCACTGAAGCTTTCTTT.

This sequence joins TRBV18 and TRBJ2-2; D perhaps matches TRBD2 (5 bases). The V end was cut by 3 bases, the J end by 5 bases, with 10 bases between. CDR1 and CDR2 (germline): KGHSH, LQKENI. CDR3 length: 14 amino acids. CDR3 sequence: CASSPLRGTGELFF. CDR3 sequence (DNA): TGTGCCAGCTCACCCTTACGGGGTACCGGGGAGCTGTTTTTT.

The chain employs TRBV19 and TRBJ2-7, with D possibly TRBD2 on 6 matching bases. CDR1 and CDR2 from the germline V gene are LNHDA and SQIVND (reference sequence). The length of the CDR3 is 14 residues. Trimming stripped 7 bases from V and 4 bases from J, with 17 bases between. As DNA, the CDR3 is TGTGCCAGTAAGGATGGGGACTCCCCGTACGAGCAGTACTTC. Translation gives CASKDGDSPYEQYF.

V gene TRBV4-1 combines with J gene TRBJ1-4, with a possible D match to TRBD1 (5 bases). Trimming left V 0 bases short and J 8 bases short, with 13 bases between. Germline V lookup: CDR1 MGHRA, CDR2 YSYEKL. This CDR3 is built from 15 residues. CDR3 amino acids: CASSQEGGVLEKLFF. CDR3 coding DNA: TGCGCCAGCAGCCAAGAGGGGGGGGTCTTGGAAAAACTGTTTTTT.

This clone was counted only a few times. This sequence joins TRBV6-6 and TRBJ1-2; a weak D match, TRBD1 (5 bases). Germline loops: CDR1 MNHNY, CDR2 SVGAGI (reference sequence). With 2 bases removed from V and 4 bases from J, the gap between germline ends came to 17 bases. This CDR3 contains 16 residues. Written as DNA, the CDR3 is TGTGCCAGCAGTTACATCCAAGCAAAGGGGTTCTATGGCTACACCTTC. Amino acid sequence: CASSYIQAKGFYGYTF.

The CDR3 sequence: CASSSGGGQHNEQFF. The CDR3 DNA reads as TGTGCCAGCAGCTCGGGAGGGGGTCAGCACAATGAGCAGTTCTTC. The chain recombines TRBV5-4 with TRBJ2-1; 8 bases align to TRBD2. Unmatched junction bases numbered 7, after V lost 3 bases and J lost 5 bases. CDR3 length equals 15 residues. The germline CDR1 and CDR2 sequences are SGHNT and YYREEE (reference sequence). Full variable domain (remainder filled in from reference TRBV5-4 and TRBJ2-1): ETGVTQSPTHLIKTRGQQVTLRCSSQSGHNTVSWYQQALGQGPQFIFQYYREEENGRGNFPPRFSGLQFPNYSSELNVNALELDDSALYLCASSSGGGQHNEQFFGPGTRLTVL.

This clone was detected once. The chain employs TRBV19 and TRBJ2-7; tentative D call: TRBD2 (5 bases). CDR1 LNHDA and CDR2 SQIVND come from the germline V gene (reference sequence). CDR3 length equals 14 residues. The V end was cut by 6 bases, the J end by 6 bases, with 18 bases between. The CDR3 protein is CASSSRMRGFEQYF. The CDR3 nucleotides are TGTGCCAGTAGCTCACGCATGAGAGGGTTCGAGCAGTACTTC.

As regards this clone: The identical CDR3 is also encoded by other nucleotide sequences in the sample. The CDR3 region has the DNA TGTGCCAGCTCACCCTCCCGAGGCAATCAGCCCCAGCATTTT. As protein: CASSPSRGNQPQHF. The V and J genes are TRBV18 and TRBJ1-5; unclear D gene. CDR3 size: 14 residues. Germline CDR1 KGHSH, CDR2 LQKENI. Trimming pared 3 bases from V and 2 bases from J, leaving 8 bases between.

V is TRBV19 and J is TRBJ1-1, with D possibly TRBD1 on 5 matching bases. V lost 7 bases and J lost 1, with 7 bases in between. The CDR3 covers 12 residues. CDR1 and CDR2 (germline): LNHDA, SQIVND (reference sequence). The CDR3 sequence: CASTRANTEAFF. The CDR3 DNA follows: TGTGCCAGTACCAGGGCGAACACTGAAGCTTTCTTT.

The rearrangement joins TRBV2 to TRBJ2-5, with TRBD2 as a possible D gene (7 bases). This CDR3 is 11 amino acids long. V was cut by 8 bases and J by 5 bases, with 9 bases left in between. The germline V gene encodes CDR1 SNHLY and CDR2 FYNNEI. This CDR3 is CASRGAETQYF. The CDR3 DNA sequence: TGTGCCAGCCGGGGGGCCGAGACCCAGTACTTC. Combining the CDR3 with reference TRBV2 and TRBJ2-5 gives the whole variable domain EPEVTQTPSHQVTQMGQEVILRCVPISNHLYFYWYRQILGQKVEFLVSFYNNEISEKSEIFDDQFSVERPDGSNFTLKIRSTKLEDSAMYFCASRGAETQYFGPGTRLLVL.

This clone was counted once. The rearrangement uses TRBV5-8 and TRBJ1-1; unclear D gene. CDR1 SGHTS and CDR2 YDEGEE come from the germline V gene. Trimming removed 2 bases from V and 2 bases from J, with 7 bases in between. This CDR3 has 13 residues. This CDR3 is CASSLMSNTEAFF. The CDR3 DNA follows: TGTGCCAGCAGCTTAATGAGTAACACTGAAGCTTTCTTT.

The rearrangement joins TRBV4-3 to TRBJ2-1; tentatively, D is TRBD1 (5 bases). Germline V gene data show CDR1 as LGHNA and CDR2 as YSLEER. Trimming cost V 1 base and J 6 bases, with 10 bases left between them. CDR3 size: 14 residues. CDR3 nucleotide sequence: TGCGCCAGCAGCCAAGCAGGGTCTGCCAATGAGCAGTTCTTC. Translating it yields CASSQAGSANEQFF.